Sequencing of this T cell receptor (beta chain) was carried out in a study of blood T cell repertoires in COVID-19. The overall study: The origin of the acute and convalescent COVID-19 samples was the United States, Italy and Spain.

This clone was recorded once. CDR1 LNHNV and CDR2 YYDKDF come from the germline V gene (reference sequence). V was shortened by 5 bases and J by 2 bases, with 16 bases between the two germline ends. CDR3 length equals 15 residues. Original methodology: Using reference gene primer amplification, nucleated cell counts were estimated. The assay was immunoSEQ multiplex PCR, and TCRdb's table has in-frame clones only and misses some. For V, J and clone size, that table is used; D and trimming come from the DNA. The table lists about 370,000 clones, approximately 89% of them singletons. The sequencing sample was made of peripheral blood. The clonotype originates from a woman younger than 45 with COVID-19, enrolled during active disease. V usage is TRBV15 and J usage is TRBJ2-7; D is unclear. CDR3 bases: TGTGCCACCAGCCCAGAGGTAGGTGTTGCCTACGAGCAGTACTTC. It specifies CATSPEVGVAYEQYF.